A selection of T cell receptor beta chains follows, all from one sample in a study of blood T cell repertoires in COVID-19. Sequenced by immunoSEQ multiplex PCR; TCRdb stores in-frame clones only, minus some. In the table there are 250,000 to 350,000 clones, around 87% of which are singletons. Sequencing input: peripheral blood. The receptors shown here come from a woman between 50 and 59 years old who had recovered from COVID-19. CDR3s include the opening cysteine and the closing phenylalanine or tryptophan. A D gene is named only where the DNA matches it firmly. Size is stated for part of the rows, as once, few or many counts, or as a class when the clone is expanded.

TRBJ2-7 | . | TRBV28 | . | TGTGCCAGCACAGGTGGAATGGAGCAGTACTTC | CASTGGMEQYF
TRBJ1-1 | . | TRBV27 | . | TGTGCCAGCAGTTTAACAGGGCCGAACACTGAAGCTTTCTTT | CASSLTGPNTEAFF
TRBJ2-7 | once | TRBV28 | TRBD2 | TGTGCCAGCAGCCCTGGGACTAGCGGCTCCTACGAGCAGTACTTC | CASSPGTSGSYEQYF
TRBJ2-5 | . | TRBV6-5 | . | TGTGCCAGCAGTAGACTCCGGAGAGAGACCCAGTACTTC | CASSRLRRETQYF
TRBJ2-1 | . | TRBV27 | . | TGTGCCAGCAGTTTATCTCGGGGGGCCCGGAACAATGAGCAGTTCTTC | CASSLSRGARNNEQFF
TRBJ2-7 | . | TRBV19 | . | TGTGCCAGTAGTATCTCGGGGGGCCAAACCTACGAGCAGTACTTC | CASSISGGQTYEQYF
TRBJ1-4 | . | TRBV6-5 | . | TGTGCCAGCAGTACCGGGGGGGCACGGAGGGAAAAACTGTTTTTT | CASSTGGARREKLFF
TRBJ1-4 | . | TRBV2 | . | TGTGCCAGCAGGATACAGGGCCTTAATGAAAAACTGTTTTTT | CASRIQGLNEKLFF
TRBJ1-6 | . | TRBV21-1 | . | TGTGCCAGCAGCAAAGCAGACAGCCTTCACCCCCTCCACTTT | CASSKADSLHPLHF
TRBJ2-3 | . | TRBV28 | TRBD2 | TGTGCCAGCAGTTTGATGCGGGGGAGCCGAAAACAGTTT | CASSLMRGSRKQF
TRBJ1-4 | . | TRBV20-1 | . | TGCAGTGCCCCCCGACAGGAAAAACTGTTTTTT | CSAPRQEKLFF
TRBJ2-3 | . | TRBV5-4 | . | TGTGCCAGCAGCTTTACGGGAAGCACAGATACGCAGTATTTT | CASSFTGSTDTQYF
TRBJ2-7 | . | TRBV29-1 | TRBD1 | TGCAGCGTGAGGGGACAGACCTACGAGCAGTACTTC | CSVRGQTYEQYF
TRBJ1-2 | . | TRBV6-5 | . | TGTGCCAGCATCCAGGGGATAGACTATGGCTACACCTTC | CASIQGIDYGYTF
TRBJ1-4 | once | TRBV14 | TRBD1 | TGTGCCAGCAGCCAAGTCGAGGGGGCGACCGAAAAACTGTTTTTT | CASSQVEGATEKLFF
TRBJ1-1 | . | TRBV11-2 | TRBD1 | TGTGCCAGCAGCTCGACAGGGTCGAACACTGAAGCTTTCTTT | CASSSTGSNTEAFF
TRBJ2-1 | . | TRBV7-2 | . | TGTGCCAGCAGCTTGGGGGACAACTACAATGAGCAGTTCTTC | CASSLGDNYNEQFF
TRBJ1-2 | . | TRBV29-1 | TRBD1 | TGCAGCGTTGAGTACAGGGGGGGCTATGGCTACACCTTC | CSVEYRGGYGYTF
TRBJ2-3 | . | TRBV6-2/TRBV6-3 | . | TGTGCCAGCAGTTACCTAGGCGGGGCGACAGATACGCAGTATTTT | CASSYLGGATDTQYF
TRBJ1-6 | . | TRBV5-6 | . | TGTGCCAGCACCGCACGGACAGCACCCCTCCACTTT | CASTARTAPLHF
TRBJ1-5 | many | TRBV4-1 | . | TGCGCCAGCAGCCAGACAGGCAATCAGCCCCAGCATTTT | CASSQTGNQPQHF
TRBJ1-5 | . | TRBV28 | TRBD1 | TGTGCCAGCACAGGGGGGAATCAGCCCCAGCATTTT | CASTGGNQPQHF
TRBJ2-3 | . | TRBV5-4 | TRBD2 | TGTGCCAGCAGCACCGGAATGGGACTAGCGGAATGGGATACGCAGTATTTT | CASSTGMGLAEWDTQYF
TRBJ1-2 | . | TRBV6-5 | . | TGTGCCAGCAGTTACGGGGGACTGTCCTATGGCTACACCTTC | CASSYGGLSYGYTF
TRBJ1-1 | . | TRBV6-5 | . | TGTGCCAGCAGTTACTCGACAACCCCGAGCACTGAAGCTTTCTTT | CASSYSTTPSTEAFF
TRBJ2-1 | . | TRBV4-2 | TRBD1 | TGTGCCAGCAGCCGCGCTCGGGACAGGGGGCTTAATGAGCAGTTCTTC | CASSRARDRGLNEQFF
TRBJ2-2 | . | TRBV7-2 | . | TGTGCCAGCAGCTCCCGGAGACCCGGAACCGGGGAGCTGTTTTTT | CASSSRRPGTGELFF
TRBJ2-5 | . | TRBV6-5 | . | TGTGCCAGCAGTTTATGGGGCGTAGAGACCCAGTACTTC | CASSLWGVETQYF
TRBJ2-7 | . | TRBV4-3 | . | TGCGCCAGCAGCCAAGATACCGCGGGGACGGGCGAGCAGTACTTC | CASSQDTAGTGEQYF
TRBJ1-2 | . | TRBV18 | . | TGTGCCAGCTCACCACGCGACTATGGCTACACCTTC | CASSPRDYGYTF
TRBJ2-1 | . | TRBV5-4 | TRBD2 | TGTGCCAGCAGCCGGCGCGTACTGGCGGGAGGCAATTACAATGAGCAGTTCTTC | CASSRRVLAGGNYNEQFF
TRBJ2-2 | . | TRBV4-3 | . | TGCGCCAGCAGCCACCGGACCGGGGAGCTGTTTTTT | CASSHRTGELFF
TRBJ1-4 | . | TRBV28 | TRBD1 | TGTGCCAGCGGGACAGGGATTAATGAAAAACTGTTTTTT | CASGTGINEKLFF
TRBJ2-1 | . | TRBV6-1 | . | TGTGCCAGCAGTGAAATCATAGGCGGAGGGATTGAGCAGTTCTTC | CASSEIIGGGIEQFF
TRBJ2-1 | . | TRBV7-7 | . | TGTGCCAGCAGCCCGGTAGTAGGGAGTACGCGTGAGCAGTTCTTC | CASSPVVGSTREQFF
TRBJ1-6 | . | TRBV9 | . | TGTGCCAGCAGCGTCGACAGTCACTATAATTCACCCCTCCACTTT | CASSVDSHYNSPLHF
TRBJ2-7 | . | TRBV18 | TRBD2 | TGTGCCAGCTCATCCAGGACTAGCGGTGGGTACGAGCAGTACTTC | CASSSRTSGGYEQYF